This TCR beta chain derives from a study of Ad26.COV2.S vaccination and SARS-CoV-2 variants. Looking at the study overall: Donor joined the COV1001 Ad26.COV2.S trial arm. Intramuscular Ad26.COV2.S at 5x10^10 or 1x10^11 viral particles. Notes on the study in general: Substantial post-vaccination breadth of spike-specific CD8+ and CD4+ T cell responses was reported.

CDR3 length: 16 amino acids. The J segment lost 5 bases and the V segment lost 3 bases, leaving 5 bases of the junction unmatched. CDR1 is SGHRS, CDR2 YFSETQ, per germline. Stated treatment: roughly 20 received Ad26.COV2.S at low or high dose, single or two shots; 5 received placebo; per-sample allocation not given. The samples were gathered on day 63 after the first injection of vaccine or placebo. Generated by immunoSEQ multiplex PCR, the TCRdb table keeps only in-frame clones and is missing some. The data contain about 440,000 clones, roughly 88% of them singletons. In regard to this clone: Antigen specificity is unknown.

Sequences were derived from peripheral blood, sampled in a trial of Ad26.COV2.S vaccine versus placebo. The clonotype comes from a person aged 18-60 years who received the Ad26.COV2.S COVID-19 vaccine or a placebo. The chain couples TRBV5-1 to TRBJ2-5; 15 bases match TRBD2. CDR3: CASSWTSGRAWETQYF. The CDR3 nucleotides read TGCGCCAGCAGCTGGACTAGCGGGAGGGCCTGGGAGACCCAGTACTTC. The entire variable domain, with the rest obtained from reference TRBV5-1 and TRBJ2-5, is as follows: KAGVTQTPRYLIKTRGQQVTLSCSPISGHRSVSWYQQTPGQGLQFLFEYFSETQRNKGNFPGRFSGRQFSNSRSEMNVSTLELGDSALYLCASSWTSGRAWETQYFGPGTRLLVL.